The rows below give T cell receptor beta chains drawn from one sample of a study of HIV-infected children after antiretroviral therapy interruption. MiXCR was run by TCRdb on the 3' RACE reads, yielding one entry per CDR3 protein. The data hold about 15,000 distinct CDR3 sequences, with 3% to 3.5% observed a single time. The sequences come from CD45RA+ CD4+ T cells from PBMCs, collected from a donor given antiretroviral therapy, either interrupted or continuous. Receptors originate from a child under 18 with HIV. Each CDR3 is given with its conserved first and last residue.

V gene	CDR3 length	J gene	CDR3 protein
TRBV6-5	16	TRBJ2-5	CASSWGGSGGPETQYF
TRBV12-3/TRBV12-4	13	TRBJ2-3	CASSFRGSDTQYF
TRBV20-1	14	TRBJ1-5	CSALNRGGNQPQHF
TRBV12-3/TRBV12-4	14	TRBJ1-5	CASRGTGGLEPQHF
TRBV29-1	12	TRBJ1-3	CSVRGFGNTIYF
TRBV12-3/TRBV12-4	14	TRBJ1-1	CASRSGAGSTEAFF
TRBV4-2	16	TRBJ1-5	CASSQESRATNQPQHF
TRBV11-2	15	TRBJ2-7	CASTDPGTDPYEQYF
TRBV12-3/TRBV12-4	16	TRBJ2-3	CASSRDRLTSTDTQYF
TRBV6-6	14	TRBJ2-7	CASSRDVGAYEQYF